Following are 12 T cell receptor beta chains from one sample sequenced in a study of shared clonotypes between healthy human individuals. The data were produced by immunoSEQ multiplex PCR, yet TCRdb's version contains in-frame clones alone and is incomplete. This table holds roughly 1.4 million clones, 97% to 99% found once. Sequencing input: naive CD4+ T cells sorted from blood. Subset defined: CD45RA+ positively selected. All receptors derive from a man aged 25-40 years in good health.

The J gene is TRBJ1-2, the V gene TRBV14, with TRBD1 matching over 9 bases. V lost 3 bases to trimming and J lost 7 bases; unmatched junction nucleotides: 6. Per the germline V gene, CDR1 is SGHDN and CDR2 is FVKESK. The CDR3 is 14 amino acids. CDR3 sequence: CASSHKTGGSGYTF. The DNA of the CDR3 is TGTGCCAGCAGCCACAAGACAGGGGGTAGTGGCTACACCTTC.

The chain recombines TRBV5-4 with TRBJ2-3; 7 bases agree with TRBD1. This CDR3 comprises 13 residues. The J segment lost 5 bases and the V segment lost 4 bases, leaving 4 bases of the junction unmatched. Per the germline V gene, CDR1 is SGHNT and CDR2 is YYREEE (reference sequence). Written as DNA, the CDR3 is TGTGCCAGCAGCAAGGACAGGCTAGATACGCAGTATTTT. Translated, it gives CASSKDRLDTQYF.

With respect to this clone: A read error may produce the germline difference seen at one junction end. This chain links TRBV28 with TRBJ1-2; D uncertain. The CDR3 consists of 11 residues. Germline loops: CDR1 MDHEN, CDR2 SYDVKM. CDR3 coding DNA: TGTGCCAGCAGTTCACCGGAGACCTTACGCTTC. Its protein product is CASSSPETLRF.

On this clone itself: The same CDR3 also results from other DNA sequences found in this sample. The chain uses TRBV7-6 and TRBJ2-7; D remains unclear. The CDR3 covers 13 residues. The germline CDR1 and CDR2 sequences are SGHVS and FNYEAQ. The V end lost 3 bases, the J end lost 4 bases, and 10 bases lay between the germline ends. This CDR3 reads CASSFGREYEQYF. For the CDR3, the DNA is TGTGCCAGCAGCTTCGGGCGTGAATACGAGCAGTACTTC.

This clone was counted a single time. V and J are TRBV28 and TRBJ2-1; 12 bases fit TRBD2. V lost 1 base and J lost 9; bases outside the gene matches: 16. The CDR3 has 19 amino acids. Germline V gene data show CDR1 as MDHEN and CDR2 as SYDVKM. As DNA, the CDR3 is TGTGCCAGCAGTTTATACGGGACTAGCGGGCCAGGTGTAGTTCTTGAGCAGTTCTTC. Translating it yields CASSLYGTSGPGVVLEQFF.

In this sample, this clone turned up once. The J gene is TRBJ2-2, the V gene TRBV19; 7 bases line up with TRBD2. The J segment lost 5 bases and the V segment lost 4 bases, leaving 7 bases of the junction unmatched. The CDR3 runs 15 residues. The germline CDR1 and CDR2 sequences are LNHDA and SQIVND (reference sequence). CDR3: CASSSGGSLTGELFF. CDR3 nucleotide sequence: TGTGCCAGTAGTAGCGGCGGGAGTCTGACCGGGGAGCTGTTTTTT.

The chain carries TRBV4-1 and TRBJ1-1; TRBD1 aligns across 7 bases. Germline V gene sequence: CDR1 MGHRA, CDR2 YSYEKL. The J segment lost 5 bases and the V segment lost 1 base, leaving 10 bases of the junction unmatched. The CDR3 consists of 16 residues. CDR3 in DNA: TGCGCCAGCAGCCAAGGTAAGGGGGCGCTGGAGACTGAAGCTTTCTTT. Translated, it gives CASSQGKGALETEAFF.

The count of this clone is one. The genes are TRBV18 and TRBJ1-1; no clear D gene. Trimming left V 0 bases short and J 3 bases short, with 5 bases between. Germline CDR1 reads KGHSH; CDR2 reads LQKENI. The CDR3 sequence is 13 residues long. CDR3 protein: CASSPPPDTEAFF. Written as DNA, the CDR3 is TGTGCCAGCTCACCACCCCCTGACACTGAAGCTTTCTTT.

The chain links TRBV5-1 to TRBJ2-3; 10 bases match TRBD2. The V and J ends lost 0 bases and 2 bases, in that order; junction bases with no gene match: 6. The germline V gene has CDR1 SGHRS and CDR2 YFSETQ. This CDR3 is built from 17 residues. Written as DNA, the CDR3 is TGCGCCAGCAGCTTGGCCCTACTAGCGGGGAACACAGATACGCAGTATTTT. Translated: CASSLALLAGNTDTQYF.

The chain links TRBV30 to TRBJ2-1; 14 positions agree with TRBD2. Trimming took 5 bases from V and 10 from J; bases not matched to a gene: 10. The CDR3 totals 15 residues. Germline assignment: CDR1 GTSNPN and CDR2 SVGIG (reference sequence). CDR3 sequence (DNA): TGTGCCTGGGTCCGACTAGCGGGAGGGCCAGAGGAGCAGTTCTTC. It translates to CAWVRLAGGPEEQFF.

The CDR3 loop is CASSPELTGSADTQYF. CDR3 DNA sequence: TGTGCCAGCAGCCCCGAACTGACAGGGTCCGCAGATACGCAGTATTTT. The rearrangement uses TRBV9 and TRBJ2-3, with 7 bases lining up with TRBD1. Per germline, CDR1 SGDLS and CDR2 YYNGEE. The CDR3 sequence is 16 residues long. V dropped 4 bases and J dropped 4; count of bases not matched to a gene: 12. Together with reference TRBV9 and TRBJ2-3, the CDR3 gives the full variable domain: DSGVTQTPKHLITATGQRVTLRCSPRSGDLSVYWYQQSLDQGLQFLIQYYNGEERAKGNILERFSAQQFPDLHSELNLSSLELGDSALYFCASSPELTGSADTQYFGPGTRLTVL.

V usage is TRBV19 and J usage is TRBJ1-2; D is possibly TRBD1 (6 bases). Per germline, CDR1 LNHDA and CDR2 SQIVND (reference sequence). The CDR3 extends over 12 amino acids. The V end was cut by 10 bases, the J end by 5 bases, with 14 bases between. The CDR3 DNA follows: TGTGCCACCTCGGACAGTCGATATGGCTACACCTTC. Translation gives CATSDSRYGYTF.